This entry is about one T cell receptor beta chain. This specimen belongs to a study of cytomegalovirus exposure and HLA in healthy donors. Primers: 60 Vbeta forward and 13 Jbeta reverse. The assay was immunoSEQ multiplex PCR, and TCRdb's table has in-frame clones only and misses some. Reported are about 200,000 clones; the ten largest clones contain roughly 0.74%. The germline gives CDR1 SGHTA, CDR2 FQGNSA. The CDR3 runs to 16 residues. V was shortened by 6 bases and J by 3 bases, with 18 bases between the two germline ends. This chain uses TRBV7-2 with TRBJ2-1; D perhaps matches TRBD2 (5 bases). This receptor was obtained from a boy younger than 18 in good health and CMV-seronegative. Sequencing was done on a sample of PBMCs. The CDR3 coding sequence is TGTGCCAGCAGTCCTTCGACTACGAGGGTCTACAATGAGCAGTTCTTC. Protein: CASSPSTTRVYNEQFF.